This T cell receptor (beta chain) was captured by sequencing in a study of blood T cell repertoires in COVID-19 (dated by TCRdb to 2020 to 2021). Broadly, across the study: Samples covering the acute and convalescent phases of COVID-19 were provided by collaborators in the United States, Italy and Spain. The prospective study material was composed of cDNA or gDNA derived from T cells, B-cell-depleted T cells, or PBMCs. HLA class I and class II types, where available, came from metadata supplied by the sample provider rather than from assay-based typing. Subjects who had been exposed to COVID-19, were actively infected with it, or had recovered from it provided the deeply sampled blood TCRbeta repertoires that made up the dataset. A de-identified subject ID, COVID-19 status, age in years and sex were almost always included in the sample metadata. The repertoires were released in a freely available public database intended as a resource for research on the immune response to SARS-CoV-2. Samples were obtained from the ongoing ImmuneRACE study (first 160 participants) and from 950 to 1,500 subjects provided by 6 global collaborators. Broad study findings and their caveats: The quantity of clinical and demographic metadata differed by source and by participant and was supplied without curation.

Each collaborating institution followed its own protocols to collect whole blood in K2EDTA tubes. For TCRbeta analysis, collaborators shipped samples in one of three forms: frozen whole blood, isolated PBMCs, or DNA extracted from either of those sample types. The germline V gene specifies MGHDK as CDR1 and SYGVNS as CDR2. The germline V and J ends show losses of 6 bases and 7 bases respectively, and no gene match explains 4 bases of the junction. The CDR3 runs 14 amino acids, cysteine and phenylalanine included. Only the CDR3 region is kept as DNA, spanning 42 bases read in frame from base 1. TCRbeta CDR3 regions were amplified from genomic DNA by means of the immunoSEQ Assay, a bias-controlled multiplex PCR. Regarding the original processing steps: Within the assay, amplification of reference gene primers was used to estimate how many nucleated cells each sample contained. To quantify the absolute abundance of each unique TCRbeta CDR3 rearrangement, sequence reads were collapsed and filtered. Productive Simpson clonality was computed per sample as the square root of Simpson's diversity index over productive rearrangements. TCRdb re-hosts the immuneACCESS table, in-frame sequences only. Its copies lack some clones; in the studies checked, an unresolved V gene accounts for under half of them, and the cause for the rest is not known. V and J calls plus clone size are reproduced from that table; the DNA served to infer D and trimming. The sample data list roughly 91,000 clones, and approximately 76% of these were observed just once. The leading ten clones occupy roughly 7.3% of the sample.

As regards this clone: The clone's antigen remains unknown. There are no base qualities to consult, and no much larger clone falls within one base.

The material sequenced was peripheral blood. This clonotype originated in a man aged 70 or older with acute or convalescent COVID-19. The chain links TRBV25-1 with TRBJ1-6; TRBD1 matches 9 bases in the middle. CDR3 loop: CASRNTGGNSPLHF. DNA sequence: TGTGCCAGCAGAAATACAGGGGGCAATTCACCCCTCCACTTT.